This T cell receptor beta chain was identified during a study of blood T cell repertoires in COVID-19. For the study at large: T cells, B-cell-depleted T cells, or PBMCs supplied cDNA or gDNA.

Clones were read by immunoSEQ multiplex PCR, and TCRdb kept only the in-frame ones, dropping some. The sample carries roughly 150,000 clones, approximately 82% recorded once. This TCR derives from a man aged 55 to 70 who had recovered from COVID-19. Sequencing was done on a sample of PBMCs or T cells enriched from blood (not recorded which).

Here the CDR3 reads CASSAVTGRAEAFF. The CDR3 coding sequence is TGTGCCAGCAGTGCGGTGACAGGGCGGGCTGAAGCTTTCTTT. V gene TRBV2 combines with J gene TRBJ1-1; 7 bases are shared with TRBD1. J was trimmed by 6 bases and V by 4 bases; bases with no gene match: 8. Per germline, CDR1 SNHLY and CDR2 FYNNEI. This CDR3 comprises 14 residues.